This TCR beta chain derives from a study of cytomegalovirus exposure and HLA in healthy donors. About this clone: Its antigen is undetermined.

J gave up 2 bases and V 7 bases, and 5 bases lay outside the gene matches. Germline V gene data show CDR1 as SNHLY and CDR2 as FYNNEI. The CDR3 covers 16 residues. The study, taken as a whole, reports: Cytomegalovirus association was listed for approximately 160 TCR beta chains. Reports indicated that the classifier achieved high specificity and sensitivity in diagnosing cytomegalovirus status.

Among the roughly 120 subjects of the validation cohort, separate from the roughly 700-subject first cohort, were the donors. Data came from immunoSEQ multiplex PCR; TCRdb stores just in-frame clones and leaves some out. The repertoire consists of 110,000 or so clones, with almost 96% occurring once and the leading ten covering around 0.65%. The material sequenced was PBMCs. This TCR came from a woman younger than 35 in good health and CMV-seronegative. This rearrangement joins TRBV2 to TRBJ2-5; TRBD2 aligns across 15 bases. The CDR3 bases are TGTGCCAGCAATCTAGGACTAGCGGGGGGGCAAGAGACCCAGTACTTC. This encodes CASNLGLAGGQETQYF.